The present entry profiles one T cell receptor beta chain with its context. Its antigen is unidentified. These data are taken from a study of blood T cells in healthy people across ages. Study results and caveats: Diversity of TCR beta correlated strongly with naive T cell percentage.

Combining a sample-barcoded 5' primer with a J-beta primer mix, a second PCR ran for roughly 7 to 12 cycles. Researchers report that a template-switch adaptor with 12 random nucleotides tagged each cDNA molecule. TCRdb independently ran MiXCR on the 5' RACE reads; one entry per CDR3 protein. The sample yields 1.5 million to 1.8 million distinct CDR3 sequences, under 55% seen once. Germline V gives CDR1 PRHDT, CDR2 FYEKMQ (reference sequence). With 1 base clipped from V and 12 bases from J, the junction kept 12 bases outside the gene matches. The CDR3 length is 15 residues. V gene TRBV13 combines with J gene TRBJ2-1; 7 nucleotides match TRBD2. This sequence was found in a woman between 18 and 29 years old in good health. The specimen was blood. The CDR3 loop reads CASSLVGLAGVTQFF. In DNA, the CDR3 is TGTGCCAGCAGCTTAGTTGGGCTGGCGGGAGTGACGCAGTTCTTC.